Listed below are T cell receptor beta chains from one sample, sequenced in a study of T cells after yellow fever vaccination. Each CDR3 protein is one row after TCRdb ran MiXCR on the 5' RACE reads. The sample has some 150,000 distinct CDR3 sequences, around 9% seen once. The source material was CD8+ T cells sorted from PBMCs, sampled 45 days after the yellow fever booster vaccination. These receptors all stem from a man younger than 35 who received the YFV17D yellow fever vaccine. The CDR3 runs from the conserved cysteine through the conserved F or W. Fields, in order: V gene, J gene, clone size, CDR3 protein. Size is omitted from some rows. Given values are once, few, many or a class for expanded clones.

TRBV3-1,TRBJ2-3,few,CASSQETIRPDTQYF
TRBV28,TRBJ2-2,NA,CASRPGQGPGELFF
TRBV9,TRBJ2-5,many,CASSVGQRNQETQYF
TRBV15,TRBJ2-2,NA,CATSRDTGELFF
TRBV24-1,TRBJ2-7,NA,CATSDRQTGVEQYF
TRBV10-3,TRBJ1-2,few,CAISEGQGPNYGYTF
TRBV9,TRBJ2-1,many,CASSASSYNEQFF
TRBV7-6,TRBJ1-1,many,CASSLDGMNTEAFF
TRBV7-2,TRBJ1-3,few,CASSAQIWGNSGNTIYF
TRBV20-1,TRBJ2-1,few,CSASKSQEGNEQFF
TRBV4-3,TRBJ1-5,few,CASSQDVSSNQPQHF
TRBV4-3,TRBJ2-7,few,CASSQGPDYEQYF
TRBV20-1,TRBJ2-1,NA,CSARDPRGVGNEQFF
TRBV6-1,TRBJ2-1,few,CASSAPAGYNEQFF